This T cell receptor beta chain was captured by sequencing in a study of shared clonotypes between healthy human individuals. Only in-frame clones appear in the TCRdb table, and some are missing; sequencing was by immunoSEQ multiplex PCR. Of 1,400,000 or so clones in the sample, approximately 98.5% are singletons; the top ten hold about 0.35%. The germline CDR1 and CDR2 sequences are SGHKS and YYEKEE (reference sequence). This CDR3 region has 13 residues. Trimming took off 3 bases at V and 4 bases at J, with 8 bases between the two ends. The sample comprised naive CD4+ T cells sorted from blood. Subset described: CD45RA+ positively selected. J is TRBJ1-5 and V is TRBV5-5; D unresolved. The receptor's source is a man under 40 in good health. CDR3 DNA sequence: TGTGCCAGCAGCTCCCAAACTAATCAGCCCCAGCATTTT. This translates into CASSSQTNQPQHF.